These 25 T cell receptor beta chains originate from one sample sequenced in a study of Ad26.COV2.S vaccination and SARS-CoV-2 variants. Sequencing was performed with immunoSEQ multiplex PCR; in TCRdb, only in-frame clones are kept and a portion is missing. The table has 250,000 or so clones, roughly nine tenths seen once. This sample's treatment: about 20 received Ad26.COV2.S at low or high dose, single or two shots; about 5 received placebo; per-sample allocation not given. At day 63 after the first vaccine or placebo injection, samples were drawn. Sequencing used peripheral blood, obtained in a trial of Ad26.COV2.S vaccine versus placebo. The receptors were sampled from a person aged 18-60 years who received the Ad26.COV2.S COVID-19 vaccine or a placebo.

J is TRBJ1-2 and V is TRBV6-5; perhaps TRBD1 as D (5 bases). V was cut by 2 bases and J by 8 bases, with 12 bases left in between. This CDR3 is 13 amino acids long. Germline CDR1 is MNHEY and CDR2 is SVGAGI. The CDR3 DNA is TGTGCCAGCAGTTACCCCGGGACGGAAGGCTACACCTTC. It yields the protein CASSYPGTEGYTF.

The J gene is TRBJ2-2, the V gene TRBV3-1 (or the pseudogene TRBV3-2), with 8 bases aligning to TRBD1. The V gene's germline CDR1 is LGHDT and CDR2 YNNKEL (reference sequence). The J segment lost 1 base and the V segment lost 1 base, leaving 5 bases of the junction unmatched. This CDR3 has 17 amino acids. Here the CDR3 DNA reads TGTGCCAGCAGCCAAGCCCAGGGGGCCCGGAACACCGGGGAGCTGTTTTTT. Encoded protein: CASSQAQGARNTGELFF.

Only a few counts were recorded for this clone. The chain's CDR3 is CASSSGDGNSPLHF. In nucleotides, the CDR3 is TGTGCCAGCAGCTCTGGGGACGGTAATTCACCCCTCCACTTT. The chain couples TRBV9 to TRBJ1-6; TRBD1 might be the D (5 bases). This CDR3 is 14 amino acids long. Trimming took 4 bases from V and 6 from J, leaving 11 bases between them. Germline V gene sequence: CDR1 SGDLS, CDR2 YYNGEE.

J is TRBJ1-1 and V is TRBV14; D is unresolved. CDR3 length equals 13 residues. V was clipped by 5 bases and J by 7 bases, with 14 bases between them. Germline V gene data show CDR1 as SGHDN and CDR2 as FVKESK. CDR3 sequence (DNA): TGTGCCAGCAGCAGCGGGCGAACAAGTGAAGCTTTCTTT. Protein: CASSSGRTSEAFF. The whole variable domain, filled in from reference TRBV14 and TRBJ1-1, reads EAGVTQFPSHSVIEKGQTVTLRCDPISGHDNLYWYRRVMGKEIKFLLHFVKESKQDESGMPNNRFLAERTGGTYSTLKVQPAELEDSGVYFCASSSGRTSEAFFGQGTRLTVV.

This clone was recorded once. The junction differs from germline at one of its ends, possibly a read error. The chain couples TRBV7-7 to TRBJ2-1, with D tentatively TRBD2 (5 bases). The CDR3 is made up of 15 amino acids. Germline lookup yields CDR1 SSHAT and CDR2 FNYEAQ (reference sequence). CDR3 protein: CASSLDAGGLGEQFF. CDR3 in DNA: TGTGCTAGCAGCTTAGACGCGGGTGGATTGGGAGAGCAGTTCTTC.

The genes are TRBV6-5 and TRBJ1-2; possible D gene TRBD1, 5 bases. Germline values: CDR1 MNHEY, CDR2 SVGAGI. Trimming removed 0 bases at V and 8 bases at J, with 13 bases between. This CDR3 is built from 14 residues. CDR3 protein: CASSYSKGARGYTF. The CDR3 DNA sequence: TGTGCCAGCAGTTACTCGAAAGGGGCCCGGGGCTACACCTTC.

CDR3 bases: TGTGCCAGCAGTTCCGCCGGGACAGGGGAAGCTTTCTTT. Residues: CASSSAGTGEAFF. The chain combines TRBV6-5 with TRBJ1-1; 9 bases are shared with TRBD1. Germline CDR1 is MNHEY and CDR2 is SVGAGI. Trimming took 4 bases from V and 8 from J; bases not matched to a gene: 5. This CDR3 has 13 amino acids.

This chain joins TRBV5-1 and TRBJ1-1; unclear D gene. This CDR3 region has 13 residues. The germline gives CDR1 SGHRS, CDR2 YFSETQ. Deletions cut 0 bases from V and 7 bases from J, with 10 bases between. The CDR3 sequence: CASSLESGFEAFF. CDR3 in DNA: TGCGCCAGCAGCTTGGAGTCGGGGTTTGAAGCTTTCTTT.

The V call is TRBV7-8, the J call TRBJ2-7, with 7 bases identical to TRBD2. This CDR3 is 15 amino acids long. Germline V gene sequence: CDR1 SGHVS, CDR2 FQNEAQ. After removal of 3 bases from V and 7 bases from J, the junction contained 12 bases not matched to a gene. The CDR3 here is CASSFSAGRVGEQYF. Written as DNA, the CDR3 is TGTGCCAGCAGCTTTTCGGCGGGGAGGGTTGGAGAGCAGTACTTC.

This chain uses TRBV4-1 with TRBJ2-1, with TRBD2 identical over 8 bases. The length of the CDR3 is 16 residues. Germline CDR1 is MGHRA and CDR2 is YSYEKL. Losses at the gene ends were 3 bases for V and 4 bases for J; bases not matched to a gene: 8. The CDR3 sequence is CASSQSLPSGYNEQFF. The CDR3 DNA reads TGCGCCAGCAGCCAGAGTCTTCCTAGCGGGTACAATGAGCAGTTCTTC.

V usage is TRBV30 and J usage is TRBJ1-2; D is ambiguous. The CDR3 has 13 residues. Between the trimmed V and J ends, which lost 4 bases and 7 bases, there was a span of 16 bases. CDR1 and CDR2 from the germline V gene are GTSNPN and SVGIG (reference sequence). In nucleotides, the CDR3 is TGTGCCTGGAAGAGCAGGTGGGCTCCTGGCTACACCTTC. Translated, it gives CAWKSRWAPGYTF.

Written as DNA, the CDR3 is TGTGCCAGCAGCCCGACAAGAAGAGAAGAAAAACTGTTTTTT. It yields the protein CASSPTRREEKLFF. The rearrangement links TRBV7-8 to TRBJ1-4; D is uncertain. The CDR3 has 14 amino acids. Germline CDR1 SGHVS, CDR2 FQNEAQ. The V end was cut by 5 bases, the J end by 8 bases, with 15 bases between.

The chain combines TRBV6-5 with TRBJ2-7; 7 nucleotides line up with TRBD1. This CDR3 contains 13 residues. Germline V gives CDR1 MNHEY, CDR2 SVGAGI. The trim removed 6 bases at V and 5 bases at J, leaving 7 bases unmatched. The CDR3 bases are TGTGCCAGCAGCCCACCCGACAGGGACGAGCAGTACTTC. Translated, it gives CASSPPDRDEQYF.

The chain combines TRBV11-2 with TRBJ2-1, with D hard to call. Germline V gives CDR1 SGHAT, CDR2 FQNNGV. V lost 1 base and J 15 bases, leaving 16 bases between the germline ends. This CDR3 has 13 residues. The CDR3 DNA reads TGTGCCAGCAGCTTAGTTGATTCCTTAGGTGCGTTCTTC. Protein: CASSLVDSLGAFF.

The rearrangement uses TRBV21-1 and TRBJ1-2. TRBV21-1 is noted as a pseudogene. The CDR3 covers 15 residues. The CDR3, as DNA: TGTGCCAGCAGCAAATTACTACAGACGAACTATGGCTACACCTTC. This translates into CASSKLLQTNYGYTF.

The V call is TRBV6-1, the J call TRBJ1-4; perhaps TRBD1 as D (6 bases). This CDR3 is 17 amino acids long. Germline CDR1 MNHNS, CDR2 SASEGT. V gave up 2 bases and J gave up 8 bases, with 21 bases separating them. The chain's CDR3 is CASSEWGGYRADEKLFF. The CDR3 DNA reads as TGTGCCAGCAGTGAATGGGGTGGGTACAGGGCAGACGAAAAACTGTTTTTT.

The gene calls are TRBV3-1 (or the pseudogene TRBV3-2) and TRBJ1-2; D unresolved. V was trimmed by 1 base and J by 7 bases, leaving 10 bases between them. The CDR3 extends over 13 amino acids. CDR1 is LGHDT, CDR2 YNNKEL, per germline (reference sequence). The CDR3 spells CASSQGWESGYTF. The CDR3 DNA sequence: TGTGCCAGCAGCCAAGGTTGGGAGAGTGGCTACACCTTC.

The chain has TRBV10-2 and TRBJ2-4; no reliable D call. CDR3 length: 12 amino acids. Germline CDR1 reads WSHSY; CDR2 reads SAAADI. Trimming pared 6 bases from V and 10 bases from J, leaving 13 bases between. The DNA for the CDR3 is TGCGCCAGCAGCCAACCCTTTACTATTCAGTACTTC. This codes for CASSQPFTIQYF.

The chain links TRBV4-3 to TRBJ2-1, with 10 bases lining up with TRBD2. The CDR3 has 17 amino acids. Trimming cost V 0 bases and J 3 bases; bases outside gene matches: 5. Germline lookup yields CDR1 LGHNA and CDR2 YSLEER. CDR3 in DNA: TGCGCCAGCAGCCAAGATCCTAGCGGGGGTGTCTACAATGAGCAGTTCTTC. Encoded protein: CASSQDPSGGVYNEQFF.

The chain uses TRBV6-2 or TRBV6-3 and TRBJ2-7; D remains unclear. V was clipped by 1 base and J by 3 bases, with 1 base between them. CDR3 length equals 11 residues. From germline, CDR1 is MNHEY and CDR2 SVGEGT. Here the CDR3 reads CASSYYYEQYF. The CDR3 bases are TGTGCCAGCAGTTACTACTACGAGCAGTACTTC.

Concerning this clone: Compared with germline, one end of the junction differs, possibly owing to a read error. The chain uses TRBV7-7 and TRBJ2-3, with D uncertain. The CDR3 runs 15 residues. Germline assignment: CDR1 SSHAT and CDR2 FNYEAQ (reference sequence). CDR3 amino acids: CASSLYGSSTDTQYF. The CDR3 DNA sequence: TGTGCTAGCAGCTTATATGGTTCTAGCACAGATACGCAGTATTTT.

This chain links TRBV3-1 (or the pseudogene TRBV3-2) with TRBJ2-1, with TRBD1 as a possible D gene (6 bases). Germline values: CDR1 LGHDT, CDR2 YNNKEL (reference sequence). This CDR3 region has 14 residues. Trimming cost V 4 bases and J 5 bases, with 12 bases left between them. For the CDR3, the DNA is TGTGCCAGCAGCCCCTATCGACAGGACAATGAGCAGTTCTTC. Protein product: CASSPYRQDNEQFF.

This chain uses TRBV19 with TRBJ1-4; D remains ambiguous. From germline, CDR1 is LNHDA and CDR2 SQIVND (reference sequence). CDR3 length: 16 amino acids. Trimming took off 3 bases at V and 0 bases at J, with 11 bases between the two ends. CDR3 amino acids: CASSIRRMATNEKLFF. CDR3 nucleotide sequence: TGTGCCAGTAGTATTCGGAGGATGGCAACTAATGAAAAACTGTTTTTT.

V gene TRBV6-5 combines with J gene TRBJ2-1, with unresolved D. Germline-derived CDR1 and CDR2 are MNHEY and SVGAGI. Trimming took off 8 bases at V and 0 bases at J, with 11 bases between the two ends. The CDR3 runs 14 residues. CDR3 protein: CASGAKSSYNEQFF. CDR3 nucleotides: TGTGCCAGCGGAGCCAAGAGCTCCTACAATGAGCAGTTCTTC.

This chain uses TRBV6-6 with TRBJ1-6, with TRBD1 identical over 8 bases. Trimming took 6 bases from V and 2 from J; bases not matched to a gene: 6. Germline values: CDR1 MNHNY, CDR2 SVGAGI (reference sequence). This CDR3 is 16 amino acids long. The CDR3 DNA reads as TGTGCCAGCAGCTATGAACAGGGGGCCTATAATTCACCCCTCCACTTT. This codes for CASSYEQGAYNSPLHF.